This T cell receptor (beta chain) is from a study of T cell clonotyping in hematopoietic cell transplantation (TCRdb year 2021). At the level of the whole study: Pretransplant samples from recipients were collected after cytoreduction. A total of 130 or so blood samples were gathered in the study from 35 to 45 consecutive transplant recipients along with their related donors. Recruitment of patients ran from 2015 to early 2017, and follow-up continued until late 2020 or until death. What the authors observed across the whole study: Recipient repertoires showed only a small fraction of overlap with donor repertoires, and over 95% appeared de novo at the given depth. Recipient TCR diversity fell after transplant, with pathologically expanded clonotypes rising progressively from day 30 to day 180. Inverse Simpson Index values from donors and from recipients before transplant predicted broader TCR repertoire diversity after transplant. The sample size was limited, and because cells were not sorted, the contributions of CD4 and CD8 repertoires could not be separated.

CDR1 and CDR2 were assigned from the germline V gene as SQVTM and ANQGSEA. V is pared back by 8 bases and J by 3 bases, with 14 bases lying between the germline termini. The CDR3, cysteine through phenylalanine, is 12 amino acids long. The CDR3 DNA has 36 bases and is translated from base 1. To note about this clone: No cognate antigen has been identified for it. Qualities for individual bases were not recorded, and no much larger clone is one base off.

TCR beta CDR3 regions were amplified from genomic DNA with the immunoSEQ assay, a bias-controlled multiplex PCR using V- and J-specific primers. In a second PCR step, a proprietary barcode and Illumina adapter sequences were attached to the CDR3 amplicons. An Illumina MiSeq instrument was used to sequence the CDR3 libraries. From the authors' description of their analysis: Export and quality control were done with immunoSEQ Analyzer 3.0, while downstream analyses used R Bioconductor and Immunarch. Repertoire metrics were calculated using only productive rearrangements within the normalized downsampled data set. In the normalized cohort, a clonotype counted as pathologically expanded if the clonotype was larger than 5 templates. The Inverse Simpson Index served as the measure of repertoire diversity. To capture all clonotypes, CMV-specificity analyses were performed on the non-normalized data set. The source is immuneACCESS, and TCRdb retained only in-frame sequences with V and J called. Part of the clones is not carried over; for the studies checked, unresolved V genes explain less than half of this, and the remainder is unexplained. V, J and clone size are taken as reported in that table, and D and trimming were inferred from the DNA itself. Here the sample has more than 70,000 clones; 90% to 96% occur a single time. The biggest ten clones account for roughly 1.7% of the sample.

What this sample's time point label stands for: recipient sample about 28 days before transplant, after cytoreduction. Blood from recipients was drawn roughly 28 days before transplant, then again at days 30, 100 and 180 after transplant. Nuclei Lysis Solution was used to extract genomic DNA from fresh or cryopreserved unfractionated peripheral blood mononuclear cells. Here the sequenced sample was peripheral blood mononuclear cells, taken before stem cell transplant. The chain joins TRBV29-1 to TRBJ2-7; the D gene cannot be resolved reliably. The receptor was derived from a woman aged 45 to 65 with acute myeloid leukemia. Some clones in this sample may be carry-over from other donors' samples. The CDR3: CSTRSPGYEQYF. The bases read TGCAGCACCAGATCTCCGGGCTACGAGCAGTACTTC.